What follows are 11 T cell receptor beta chains derived from one specimen sequenced in a study of molecular identifiers for immune sequencing clone quantification. TCRdb re-derived calls from the PCR reads in MiXCR, one entry per CDR3 protein. The sample carries roughly 630,000 distinct CDR3 sequences, 25% recorded once. The sequencing sample was made of naive CD8+ T cells from blood, with Jurkat cell RNA spiked in. The subset denotes: FACS-sorted CD8+CD4-CCR7+CD45RA+ naive T cells. The receptors derive from a human donor in good health. Some libraries in this study had Jurkat cell RNA spiked in.

This clonotype showed up just a few times. The chain has TRBV20-1 and TRBJ2-7, with 9 bases aligning to TRBD2. Germline V gene sequence: CDR1 DFQATT, CDR2 SNEGSKA (reference sequence). The CDR3 has 14 residues. The ends lost 3 bases at V and 3 bases at J; junction bases unmatched: 6. The CDR3 DNA follows: TGCAGTGCTAGGGGGTATAGCGGGAGCTACGAGCAGTACTTC. Amino acids: CSARGYSGSYEQYF.

This clonotype was counted ten times or more. The J gene is TRBJ2-3, the V gene TRBV12-3 or TRBV12-4; D may be TRBD2 (5 bases). Trimming stripped 1 base from V and 9 bases from J, with 11 bases between. The CDR3 spans 13 residues. Written as DNA, the CDR3 is TGTGCCAGCAGTTTAGAACCCCGGGGAACGCAGTATTTT. Its translation is CASSLEPRGTQYF.

The V call is TRBV6-2 or TRBV6-3, the J call TRBJ2-3; 8 bases are a match to TRBD2. Germline V lookup: CDR1 MNHEY, CDR2 SVGEGT. This CDR3 spans 19 amino acids. The V segment lost 5 bases and the J segment 1 base; nucleotides outside the gene matches: 17. As DNA, the CDR3 is TGTGCCAGCAGTGACCTGACTAGCGTGGCCTTTAGAGGCACAGATACGCAGTATTTT. Translating it yields CASSDLTSVAFRGTDTQYF.

This sequence joins TRBV4-2 and TRBJ2-2, with 7 positions matching TRBD2. The V and J ends lost 2 bases and 6 bases, in that order; junction bases with no gene match: 15. The CDR3 covers 18 residues. Germline values: CDR1 LGHNA, CDR2 YNFKEQ. CDR3 coding DNA: TGTGCCAGCAGCCAATACGCAGAAACGGGAGGTATTTCCGGGGAGCTGTTTTTT. Translating it yields CASSQYAETGGISGELFF.

This sequence joins TRBV20-1 and TRBJ1-1; possible D gene TRBD1, 6 bases. CDR1 is DFQATT, CDR2 SNEGSKA, per germline (reference sequence). Trimming cost V 2 bases and J 1 base, with 8 bases left between them. This CDR3 spans 13 amino acids. The CDR3 sequence is CSARRTENTEAFF. CDR3 sequence (DNA): TGCAGTGCTAGACGGACAGAGAACACTGAAGCTTTCTTT.

Concerning this clonotype itself: One junction end does not reproduce the germline sequence, and a read error may be involved. This chain links TRBV20-1 with TRBJ2-5; D tentatively reads TRBD1 or TRBD2 (5 bases each). Germline V gene lookup returns CDR1 DFQATT and CDR2 SNEGSKA (reference sequence). The CDR3 consists of 14 residues. The CDR3 loop reads CSARVVGTQGTQYF. The CDR3 DNA is TGCAGTGCTAGAGTTGTTGGGACCCAAGGGACCCAGTACTTC.

The chain recombines TRBV15 with TRBJ1-3; the D is unclear. V was trimmed by 0 bases and J by 4 bases, leaving 10 bases between them. CDR1 is LNHNV and CDR2 is YYDKDF in the germline V gene (reference sequence). This CDR3 region has 15 residues. Here the CDR3 DNA reads TGTGCCACCAGCAGAGATCTTGGGATGGGAAACACCATATATTTT. It yields the protein CATSRDLGMGNTIYF.

Only a few counts were recorded for this clonotype. Sequence at one end of the junction differs from germline and may be a read error. The V and J genes are TRBV2 and TRBJ2-5; D gene uncertain. The CDR3 is made up of 17 amino acids. The germline gives CDR1 SNHLY, CDR2 FYNNEI. The CDR3 DNA follows: TGTGCCGGCAGTGAAGAAGTGGAGTTCGGAATTCAAGAGACCCAGTACTTC. It codes for CAGSEEVEFGIQETQYF.

This chain uses TRBV19 with TRBJ2-1; D may be TRBD2 (5 bases). Germline loops: CDR1 LNHDA, CDR2 SQIVND (reference sequence). The CDR3 covers 15 residues. V was clipped by 5 bases and J by 0 bases, with 11 bases between them. Here the CDR3 reads CASSVDFSSYNEQFF. DNA for the CDR3: TGTGCCAGTAGTGTGGACTTTAGCTCCTACAATGAGCAGTTCTTC.

A note on this clonotype: With a much larger clone just one base away, this may be a read error. The V and J genes are TRBV6-2 or TRBV6-3 and TRBJ1-1, with unresolved D. This CDR3 region has 15 residues. The germline gives CDR1 MNHEY, CDR2 SVGEGT. CDR3 DNA sequence: TGTGCCAACAGTTACGGGCCGCGCTTTGACTCTGAAGCTTTCTTT. It yields the protein CANSYGPRFDSEAFF.

This clonotype was found a few times. V and J are TRBV12-3 or TRBV12-4 and TRBJ2-7; 8 bases align to TRBD2. Losses at the gene ends were 2 bases for V and 5 bases for J; bases not matched to a gene: 5. This CDR3 comprises 14 residues. The CDR3 bases are TGTGCCAGCAGTTTAAAGGCTAGCGGGCACGAGCAGTACTTC. It specifies CASSLKASGHEQYF.